These 2 T cell receptor beta chains were all obtained from the same sample, sequenced in a study of cytomegalovirus exposure and HLA in healthy donors. PCR amplification relied on 60 Vbeta primers (plus 13 Jbeta primers). Assay used: immunoSEQ multiplex PCR; TCRdb lists only in-frame clones, some missing. Here the sample spans some 130,000 clones, 85% to 90% being singletons. Sequencing was carried out using PBMCs. The receptors shown here come from a woman under 40 in good health and CMV-seropositive.

This chain links TRBV7-6 with TRBJ1-5; 8 bases are a match to TRBD1. Germline V gene sequence: CDR1 SGHVS, CDR2 FNYEAQ. The CDR3 consists of 14 residues. J lost 6 bases, V lost 5 bases, and 6 bases had no gene match. CDR3 in DNA: TGTGCCAGCAGCGCCGGGACAGGTGCTCAGCCCCAGCATTTT. Its protein is CASSAGTGAQPQHF.

The rearrangement links TRBV29-1 to TRBJ1-4, with 10 bases lining up with TRBD1. In germline, CDR1 is SQVTM, CDR2 ANQGSEA. The CDR3 length is 15 residues. V gave up 4 bases and J gave up 0 bases; unmatched junction bases: 2. Written as DNA, the CDR3 is TGCAGCGTTGGCGGGACAGGGGCAACTAATGAAAAACTGTTTTTT. It encodes CSVGGTGATNEKLFF.